The rows below give T cell receptor beta chains drawn from one sample of a study of shared clonotypes between healthy human individuals. Using immunoSEQ multiplex PCR, the repertoire was profiled, and TCRdb retains in-frame clones only, with some absent. Among about 600,000 clones listed, roughly 72% were seen once. The specimen sequenced was PBMCs. The receptor set was obtained from a woman in her thirties or forties in good health. Some clones in this sample may be carry-over from other donors' samples. Each CDR3 is given with its conserved first and last residue. The order of the fields is CDR3 protein, CDR3 DNA, CDR3 length, V gene, J gene, D gene, clone size. A D gene is named only where the DNA matches it firmly. Size is omitted from some rows. Given values are once, few, many or a class for expanded clones.

CDR3: CASSLYRALETQYF
DNA: TGTGCCAGCAGCTTGTACCGGGCCCTGGAGACCCAGTACTTC
length: 14
V: TRBV11-2
J: TRBJ2-5
D: NA
size: NA

CDR3: CASRPPSNTGELFF
DNA: TGTGCCAGCAGACCACCTTCCAACACCGGGGAGCTGTTTTTT
length: 14
V: TRBV28
J: TRBJ2-2
D: NA
size: NA

CDR3: CASSESYNEQFF
DNA: TGTGCCAGCAGTGAATCTTACAATGAGCAGTTCTTC
length: 12
V: TRBV6-1
J: TRBJ2-1
D: NA
size: once

CDR3: CSVGSLAGSPHF
DNA: TGCAGCGTTGGAAGCCTAGCGGGATCTCCCCACTTC
length: 12
V: TRBV29-1
J: TRBJ2-7
D: TRBD2
size: NA

CDR3: CASSEGGGLPNEKLFF
DNA: TGTGCCAGCAGTGAAGGGGGGGGATTGCCTAATGAAAAACTGTTTTTT
length: 16
V: TRBV25-1
J: TRBJ1-4
D: NA
size: NA

CDR3: CASSSSIRQGF
DNA: TGTGCCAGCAGCTCATCAATTCGACAGGGTTTT
length: 11
V: TRBV7-2
J: TRBJ2-3
D: TRBD1
size: once

CDR3: CASRPADAYEQYF
DNA: TGTGCCAGCAGACCAGCGGACGCCTACGAGCAGTACTTC
length: 13
V: TRBV28
J: TRBJ2-7
D: NA
size: NA

CDR3: CASSSRADRTYEQYF
DNA: TGTGCCAGCAGCTCCAGAGCGGACAGAACCTACGAGCAGTACTTC
length: 15
V: TRBV11-1
J: TRBJ2-7
D: NA
size: NA

CDR3: CASSLRSSGANVLTF
DNA: TGTGCCAGCAGCTTGCGGAGCTCTGGGGCCAACGTCCTGACTTTC
length: 15
V: TRBV5-6
J: TRBJ2-6
D: NA
size: NA

CDR3: CASSLGPTNYEQYF
DNA: TGTGCCAGCAGCTTGGGACCGACTAACTACGAGCAGTACTTC
length: 14
V: TRBV5-6
J: TRBJ2-7
D: NA
size: NA